This TCR beta chain comes out of a study of T cell changes during pregnancy in multiple sclerosis. Here immunoSEQ multiplex PCR was the method, and the copy in TCRdb shows in-frame clones only, minus some. The data hold roughly 40,000 clones, with 92% observed a single time. Germline V CDR1 and CDR2: SEHNR, FQNEAQ (reference sequence). Trimming stripped 6 bases from V and 6 bases from J, with 14 bases between. CDR3 length: 13 amino acids. This TCR derives from a female donor with multiple sclerosis, enrolled in a pregnancy study. The sequencing here drew on CD4+ T cells from peripheral blood mononuclear cells, taken before pregnancy. The chain links TRBV7-9 to TRBJ1-1, with D tentatively TRBD1 (5 bases). CDR3 protein: CASRYTGASEAFF. The CDR3 DNA sequence: TGTGCCAGCAGATACACAGGAGCCTCTGAAGCTTTCTTT.